This T cell receptor beta chain was identified in a study of cytomegalovirus exposure and HLA in healthy donors. Study-wide findings and caveats: Overall, roughly 160 TCR beta chains were annotated as cytomegalovirus-associated.

A note on this clone: Its antigen remains unidentified.

The PCR employed 60 Vbeta primers together with 13 Jbeta primers. Clones were read by immunoSEQ multiplex PCR, and TCRdb kept only the in-frame ones, dropping some. The sample holds 150,000 or so clones, 80% to 85% seen once. Germline CDR1 LNHDA, CDR2 SQIVND (reference sequence). Trimming removed 4 bases from V and 2 bases from J, with 9 bases in between. CDR3 length equals 13 residues. This chain joins TRBV19 and TRBJ2-7, with a tentative D call TRBD2 (5 bases). This sequence originates from a boy aged 2-15 years in good health and CMV-seronegative. Material: PBMCs. CDR3 nucleotides: TGTGCCAGTAGTACCGGGGTGGCCTACGAGCAGTACTTC. It translates to CASSTGVAYEQYF.